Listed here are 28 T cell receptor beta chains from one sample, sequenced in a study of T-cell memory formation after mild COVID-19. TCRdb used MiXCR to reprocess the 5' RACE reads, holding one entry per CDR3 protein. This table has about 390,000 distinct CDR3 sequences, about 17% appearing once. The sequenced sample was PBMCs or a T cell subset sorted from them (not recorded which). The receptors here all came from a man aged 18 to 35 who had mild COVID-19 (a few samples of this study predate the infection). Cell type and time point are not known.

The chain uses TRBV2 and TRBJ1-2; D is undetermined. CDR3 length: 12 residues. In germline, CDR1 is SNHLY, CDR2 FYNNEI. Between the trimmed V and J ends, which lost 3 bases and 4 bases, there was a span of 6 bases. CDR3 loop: CASSENAYGYTF. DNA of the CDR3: TGTGCCAGCAGTGAGAACGCCTATGGCTACACCTTC. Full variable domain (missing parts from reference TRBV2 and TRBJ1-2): EPEVTQTPSHQVTQMGQEVILRCVPISNHLYFYWYRQILGQKVEFLVSFYNNEISEKSEIFDDQFSVERPDGSNFTLKIRSTKLEDSAMYFCASSENAYGYTFGSGTRLTVV.

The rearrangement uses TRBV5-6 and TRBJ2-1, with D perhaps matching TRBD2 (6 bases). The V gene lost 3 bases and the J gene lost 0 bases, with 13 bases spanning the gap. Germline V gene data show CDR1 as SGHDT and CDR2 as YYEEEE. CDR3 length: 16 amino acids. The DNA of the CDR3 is TGTGCCAGCAGCTACGTAGGAGGGAGCTCCTACAATGAGCAGTTCTTC. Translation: CASSYVGGSSYNEQFF.

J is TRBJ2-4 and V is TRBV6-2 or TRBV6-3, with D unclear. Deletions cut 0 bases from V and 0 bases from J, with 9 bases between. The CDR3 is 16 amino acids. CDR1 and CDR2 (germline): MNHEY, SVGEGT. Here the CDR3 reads CASSYSVALAKNIQYF. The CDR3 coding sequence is TGTGCCAGCAGTTACTCGGTGGCACTAGCCAAAAACATTCAGTACTTC.

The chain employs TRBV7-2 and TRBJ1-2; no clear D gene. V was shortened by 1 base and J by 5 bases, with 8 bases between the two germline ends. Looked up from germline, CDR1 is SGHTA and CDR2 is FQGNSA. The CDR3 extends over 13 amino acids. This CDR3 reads CASSLGSEYGYTF. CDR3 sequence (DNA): TGTGCCAGCAGCTTAGGTTCCGAATATGGCTACACCTTC.

The CDR3 spells CASSPGTGTFNQPQHF. The CDR3 bases are TGCGCCAGCAGCCCGGGGACAGGGACCTTCAATCAGCCCCAGCATTTT. The genes are TRBV5-1 and TRBJ1-5; TRBD1 aligns across 9 bases. V was clipped by 4 bases and J by 3 bases; unmatched bases: 8. The CDR3 has 16 residues. Germline V CDR1 and CDR2: SGHRS, YFSETQ.

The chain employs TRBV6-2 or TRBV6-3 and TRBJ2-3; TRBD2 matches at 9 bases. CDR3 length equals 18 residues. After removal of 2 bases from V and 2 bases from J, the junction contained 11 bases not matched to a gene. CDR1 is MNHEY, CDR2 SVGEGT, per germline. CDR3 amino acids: CASSYGLASGEVTDTQYF. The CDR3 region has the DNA TGTGCCAGCAGTTACGGGTTGGCTAGCGGGGAGGTCACAGATACGCAGTATTTT.

The CDR3 is CASSQMDRGGDTQYF. The CDR3 bases are TGCGCCAGCAGCCAGATGGACAGGGGGGGAGATACGCAGTATTTT. This chain connects TRBV4-1 to TRBJ2-3; 10 bases agree with TRBD1. This CDR3 is 15 amino acids long. Germline V gene sequence: CDR1 MGHRA, CDR2 YSYEKL. V was pared by 3 bases and J by 5 bases, with 5 bases of the junction left unmatched.

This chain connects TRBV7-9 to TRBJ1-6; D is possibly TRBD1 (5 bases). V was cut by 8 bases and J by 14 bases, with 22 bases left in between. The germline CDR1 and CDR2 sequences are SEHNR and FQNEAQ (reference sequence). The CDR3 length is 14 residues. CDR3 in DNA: TGTGCCAGCGGGTCCGGGACGGCCGCGTCCACCCTCCACTTT. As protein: CASGSGTAASTLHF. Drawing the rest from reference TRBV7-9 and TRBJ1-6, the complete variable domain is DTGVSQNPRHKITKRGQNVTFRCDPISEHNRLYWYRQTLGQGPEFLTYFQNEAQLEKSRLLSDRFSAERPKGSFSTLEIQRTEQGDSAMYLCASGSGTAASTLHFGNGTRLTVT.

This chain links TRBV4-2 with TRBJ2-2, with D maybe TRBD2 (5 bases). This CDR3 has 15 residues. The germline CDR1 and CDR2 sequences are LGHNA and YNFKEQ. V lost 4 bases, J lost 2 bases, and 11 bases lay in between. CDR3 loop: CASSRRETNTGELFF. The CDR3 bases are TGTGCCAGCAGCCGACGGGAAACTAACACCGGGGAGCTGTTTTTT.

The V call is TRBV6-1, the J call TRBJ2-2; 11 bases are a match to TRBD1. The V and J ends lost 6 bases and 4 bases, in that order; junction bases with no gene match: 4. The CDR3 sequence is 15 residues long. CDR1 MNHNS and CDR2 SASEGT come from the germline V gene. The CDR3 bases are TGTGCCAGCAGGGACAGGGGGCGAGGCACCGGGGAGCTGTTTTTT. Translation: CASRDRGRGTGELFF.

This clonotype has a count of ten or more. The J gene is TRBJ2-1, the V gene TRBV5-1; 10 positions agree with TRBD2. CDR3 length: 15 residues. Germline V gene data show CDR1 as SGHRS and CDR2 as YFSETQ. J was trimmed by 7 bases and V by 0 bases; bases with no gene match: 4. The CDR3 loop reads CASSLDPSGGNEQFF. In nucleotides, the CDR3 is TGCGCCAGCAGCTTGGATCCTAGCGGGGGTAATGAGCAGTTCTTC. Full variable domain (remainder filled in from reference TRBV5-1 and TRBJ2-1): KAGVTQTPRYLIKTRGQQVTLSCSPISGHRSVSWYQQTPGQGLQFLFEYFSETQRNKGNFPGRFSGRQFSNSRSEMNVSTLELGDSALYLCASSLDPSGGNEQFFGPGTRLTVL.

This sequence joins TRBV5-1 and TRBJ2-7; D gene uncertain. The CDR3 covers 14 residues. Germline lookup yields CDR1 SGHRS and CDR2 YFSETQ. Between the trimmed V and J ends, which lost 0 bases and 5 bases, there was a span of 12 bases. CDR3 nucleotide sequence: TGCGCCAGCAGCTTGGAACCTCTACCCAACGAGCAGTACTTC. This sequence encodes CASSLEPLPNEQYF. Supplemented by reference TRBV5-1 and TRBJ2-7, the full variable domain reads KAGVTQTPRYLIKTRGQQVTLSCSPISGHRSVSWYQQTPGQGLQFLFEYFSETQRNKGNFPGRFSGRQFSNSRSEMNVSTLELGDSALYLCASSLEPLPNEQYFGPGTRLTVT.

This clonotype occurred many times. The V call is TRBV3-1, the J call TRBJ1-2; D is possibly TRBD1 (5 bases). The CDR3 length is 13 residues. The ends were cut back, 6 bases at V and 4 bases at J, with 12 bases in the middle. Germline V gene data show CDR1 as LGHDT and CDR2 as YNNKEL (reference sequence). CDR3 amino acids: CASSQQGSYGYTF. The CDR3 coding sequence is TGTGCCAGCAGTCAGCAGGGAAGCTATGGCTACACCTTC.

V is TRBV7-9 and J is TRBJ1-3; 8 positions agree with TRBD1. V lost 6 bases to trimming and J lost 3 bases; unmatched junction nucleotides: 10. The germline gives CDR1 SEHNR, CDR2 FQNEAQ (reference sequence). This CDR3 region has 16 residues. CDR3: CASSYFAGGFGNTIYF. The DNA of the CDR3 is TGTGCCAGCAGTTATTTTGCAGGGGGCTTTGGAAACACCATATATTTT.

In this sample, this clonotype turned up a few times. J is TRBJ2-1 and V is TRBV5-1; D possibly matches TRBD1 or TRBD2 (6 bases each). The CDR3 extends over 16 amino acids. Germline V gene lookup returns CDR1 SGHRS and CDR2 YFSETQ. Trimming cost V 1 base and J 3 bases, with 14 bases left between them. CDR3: CASSLTGGPSYNEQFF. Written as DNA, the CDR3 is TGCGCCAGCAGCTTGACCGGGGGCCCTAGCTACAATGAGCAGTTCTTC.

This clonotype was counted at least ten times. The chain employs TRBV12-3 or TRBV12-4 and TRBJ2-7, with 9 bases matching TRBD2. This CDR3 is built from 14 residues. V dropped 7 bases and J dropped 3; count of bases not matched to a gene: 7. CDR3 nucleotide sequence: TGTGCCAGCACCACGGGACTAGCTGGCTACGAGCAGTACTTC. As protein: CASTTGLAGYEQYF.

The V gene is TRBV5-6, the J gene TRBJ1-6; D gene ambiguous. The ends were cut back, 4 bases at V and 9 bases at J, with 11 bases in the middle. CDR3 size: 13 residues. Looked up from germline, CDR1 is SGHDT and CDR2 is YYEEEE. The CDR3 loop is CASSAGRVSPLHF. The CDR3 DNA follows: TGTGCCAGCAGCGCCGGTCGGGTTTCACCCCTCCACTTT.

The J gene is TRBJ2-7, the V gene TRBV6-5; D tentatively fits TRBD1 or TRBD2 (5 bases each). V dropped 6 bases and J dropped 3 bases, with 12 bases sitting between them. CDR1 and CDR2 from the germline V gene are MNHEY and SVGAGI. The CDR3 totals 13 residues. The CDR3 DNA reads TGTGCCAGCAGCCACGGGACGGTCTACGAGCAGTACTTC. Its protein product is CASSHGTVYEQYF.

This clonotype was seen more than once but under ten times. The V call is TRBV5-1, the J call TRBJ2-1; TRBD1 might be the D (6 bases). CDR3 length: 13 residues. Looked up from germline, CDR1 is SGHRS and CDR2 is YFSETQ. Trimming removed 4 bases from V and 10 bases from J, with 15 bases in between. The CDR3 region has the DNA TGCGCCAGCAGCCGTGGACAGCTGCGAGAGCAGTTCTTC. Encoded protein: CASSRGQLREQFF.

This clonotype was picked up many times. CDR3 in DNA: TGTGCCAGCAGGTTACCTAGCGCCGACAATGAGCAGTTCTTC. Amino acids: CASRLPSADNEQFF. The chain recombines TRBV7-9 with TRBJ2-1, with D maybe TRBD2 (6 bases). Germline V gives CDR1 SEHNR, CDR2 FQNEAQ (reference sequence). The CDR3 extends over 14 amino acids. The V end was cut by 6 bases, the J end by 5 bases, with 14 bases between.

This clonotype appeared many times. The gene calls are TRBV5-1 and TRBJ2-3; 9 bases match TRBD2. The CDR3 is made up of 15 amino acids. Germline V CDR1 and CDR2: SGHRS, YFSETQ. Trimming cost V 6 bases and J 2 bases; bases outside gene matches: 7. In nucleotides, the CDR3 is TGCGCCAGCAAAGATCTAGCGGGGTACACAGATACGCAGTATTTT. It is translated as CASKDLAGYTDTQYF.

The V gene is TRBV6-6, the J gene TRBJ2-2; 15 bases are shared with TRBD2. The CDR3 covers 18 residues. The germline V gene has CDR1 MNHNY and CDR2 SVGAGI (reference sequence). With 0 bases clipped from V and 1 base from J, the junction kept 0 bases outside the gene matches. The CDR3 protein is CASSYSGLAGGNTGELFF. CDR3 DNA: TGTGCCAGCAGTTACTCGGGACTAGCGGGGGGGAACACCGGGGAGCTGTTTTTT.

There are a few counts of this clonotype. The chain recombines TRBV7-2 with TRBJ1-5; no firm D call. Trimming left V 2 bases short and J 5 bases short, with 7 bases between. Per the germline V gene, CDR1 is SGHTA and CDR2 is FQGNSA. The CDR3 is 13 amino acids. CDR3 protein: CASSLMKDQPQHF. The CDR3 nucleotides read TGTGCCAGCAGCTTAATGAAAGATCAGCCCCAGCATTTT.

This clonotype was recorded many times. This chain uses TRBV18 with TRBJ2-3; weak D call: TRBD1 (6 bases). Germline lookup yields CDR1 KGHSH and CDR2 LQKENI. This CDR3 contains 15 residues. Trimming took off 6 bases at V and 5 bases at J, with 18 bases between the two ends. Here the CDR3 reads CASSTMGARKDTQYF. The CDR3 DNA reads TGTGCCAGCTCCACGATGGGGGCGAGAAAAGATACGCAGTATTTT.

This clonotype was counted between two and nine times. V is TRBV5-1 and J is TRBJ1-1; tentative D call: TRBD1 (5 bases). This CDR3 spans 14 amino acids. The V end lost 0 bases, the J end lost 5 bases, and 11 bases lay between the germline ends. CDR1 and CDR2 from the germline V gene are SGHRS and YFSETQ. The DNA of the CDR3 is TGCGCCAGCAGCTTGGTAGGGGAGGGGACTGAAGCTTTCTTT. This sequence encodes CASSLVGEGTEAFF.

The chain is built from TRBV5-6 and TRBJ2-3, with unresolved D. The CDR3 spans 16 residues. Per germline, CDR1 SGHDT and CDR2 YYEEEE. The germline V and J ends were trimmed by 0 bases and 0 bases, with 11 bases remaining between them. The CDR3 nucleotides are TGTGCCAGCAGCTTGGGGGCAGTGGCTAGCACAGATACGCAGTATTTT. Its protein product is CASSLGAVASTDTQYF.

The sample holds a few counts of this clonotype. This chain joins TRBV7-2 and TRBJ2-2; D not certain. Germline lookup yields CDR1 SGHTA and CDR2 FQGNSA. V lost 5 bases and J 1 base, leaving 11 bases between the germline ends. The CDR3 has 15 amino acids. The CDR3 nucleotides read TGTGCCAGCAGCGTCGGTACTGGGAACACCGGGGAGCTGTTTTTT. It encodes CASSVGTGNTGELFF.

Written as DNA, the CDR3 is TGTGCCAGCAGCTTGCAAGGTTCTTGGTCCCGCTACGAGCAGTACTTC. Protein product: CASSLQGSWSRYEQYF. The chain has TRBV5-6 and TRBJ2-7; D remains ambiguous. V lost 1 base, J lost 3 bases, and 17 bases lay in between. The CDR3 sequence is 16 residues long. CDR1 is SGHDT, CDR2 YYEEEE, per germline.